This T cell receptor beta chain was identified during a study of cytomegalovirus exposure and HLA in healthy donors. Donors were nominally healthy when sampled, though unrecorded immune exposures were likely. As to this clone: The antigen remains undetermined.

Study-wide points: The availability of immune exposure information extended only to CMV serostatus. In vitro assays verified that three CMV-associated chains recognized CMV antigens specifically.

Trimming pared 7 bases from V and 4 bases from J, leaving 13 bases between. This CDR3 comprises 13 residues. Germline assignment: CDR1 WSHSY and CDR2 SAAADI. The PCR contained 60 Vbeta and 13 Jbeta primers. Original analysis: About 83 million unique TCR beta chains, 8.5 million to 14 million shared, were counted in a later analysis. Only in-frame clones appear in the TCRdb table, and some are missing; sequencing was by immunoSEQ multiplex PCR. V and J calls and clone size are given by that table; D and trimming were obtained from the DNA. The sample lists about 160,000 clones, roughly 76% seen once, with approximately 13% in the top ten.

The sequencing input was PBMCs. The TCR comes from a woman aged 45 to 65 in good health and CMV-seronegative. V and J are TRBV10-2 and TRBJ1-1, with D uncertain. The CDR3 spells CASKREVGTEAFF. In DNA form, the CDR3 reads TGCGCCAGCAAGAGGGAGGTTGGCACTGAAGCTTTCTTT.